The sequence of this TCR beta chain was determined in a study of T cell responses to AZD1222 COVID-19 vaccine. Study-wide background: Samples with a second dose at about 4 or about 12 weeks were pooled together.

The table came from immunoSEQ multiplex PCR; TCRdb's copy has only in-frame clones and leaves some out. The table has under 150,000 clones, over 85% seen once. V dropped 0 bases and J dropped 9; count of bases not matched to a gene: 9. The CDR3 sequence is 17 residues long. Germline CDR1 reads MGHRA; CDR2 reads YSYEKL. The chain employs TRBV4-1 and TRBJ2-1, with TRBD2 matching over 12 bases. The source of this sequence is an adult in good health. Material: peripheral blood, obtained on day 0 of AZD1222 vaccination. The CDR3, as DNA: TGCGCCAGCAGCCAAGAAGGAATGACTAGCGGGAGCGGTGAGCAGTTCTTC. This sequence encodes CASSQEGMTSGSGEQFF.